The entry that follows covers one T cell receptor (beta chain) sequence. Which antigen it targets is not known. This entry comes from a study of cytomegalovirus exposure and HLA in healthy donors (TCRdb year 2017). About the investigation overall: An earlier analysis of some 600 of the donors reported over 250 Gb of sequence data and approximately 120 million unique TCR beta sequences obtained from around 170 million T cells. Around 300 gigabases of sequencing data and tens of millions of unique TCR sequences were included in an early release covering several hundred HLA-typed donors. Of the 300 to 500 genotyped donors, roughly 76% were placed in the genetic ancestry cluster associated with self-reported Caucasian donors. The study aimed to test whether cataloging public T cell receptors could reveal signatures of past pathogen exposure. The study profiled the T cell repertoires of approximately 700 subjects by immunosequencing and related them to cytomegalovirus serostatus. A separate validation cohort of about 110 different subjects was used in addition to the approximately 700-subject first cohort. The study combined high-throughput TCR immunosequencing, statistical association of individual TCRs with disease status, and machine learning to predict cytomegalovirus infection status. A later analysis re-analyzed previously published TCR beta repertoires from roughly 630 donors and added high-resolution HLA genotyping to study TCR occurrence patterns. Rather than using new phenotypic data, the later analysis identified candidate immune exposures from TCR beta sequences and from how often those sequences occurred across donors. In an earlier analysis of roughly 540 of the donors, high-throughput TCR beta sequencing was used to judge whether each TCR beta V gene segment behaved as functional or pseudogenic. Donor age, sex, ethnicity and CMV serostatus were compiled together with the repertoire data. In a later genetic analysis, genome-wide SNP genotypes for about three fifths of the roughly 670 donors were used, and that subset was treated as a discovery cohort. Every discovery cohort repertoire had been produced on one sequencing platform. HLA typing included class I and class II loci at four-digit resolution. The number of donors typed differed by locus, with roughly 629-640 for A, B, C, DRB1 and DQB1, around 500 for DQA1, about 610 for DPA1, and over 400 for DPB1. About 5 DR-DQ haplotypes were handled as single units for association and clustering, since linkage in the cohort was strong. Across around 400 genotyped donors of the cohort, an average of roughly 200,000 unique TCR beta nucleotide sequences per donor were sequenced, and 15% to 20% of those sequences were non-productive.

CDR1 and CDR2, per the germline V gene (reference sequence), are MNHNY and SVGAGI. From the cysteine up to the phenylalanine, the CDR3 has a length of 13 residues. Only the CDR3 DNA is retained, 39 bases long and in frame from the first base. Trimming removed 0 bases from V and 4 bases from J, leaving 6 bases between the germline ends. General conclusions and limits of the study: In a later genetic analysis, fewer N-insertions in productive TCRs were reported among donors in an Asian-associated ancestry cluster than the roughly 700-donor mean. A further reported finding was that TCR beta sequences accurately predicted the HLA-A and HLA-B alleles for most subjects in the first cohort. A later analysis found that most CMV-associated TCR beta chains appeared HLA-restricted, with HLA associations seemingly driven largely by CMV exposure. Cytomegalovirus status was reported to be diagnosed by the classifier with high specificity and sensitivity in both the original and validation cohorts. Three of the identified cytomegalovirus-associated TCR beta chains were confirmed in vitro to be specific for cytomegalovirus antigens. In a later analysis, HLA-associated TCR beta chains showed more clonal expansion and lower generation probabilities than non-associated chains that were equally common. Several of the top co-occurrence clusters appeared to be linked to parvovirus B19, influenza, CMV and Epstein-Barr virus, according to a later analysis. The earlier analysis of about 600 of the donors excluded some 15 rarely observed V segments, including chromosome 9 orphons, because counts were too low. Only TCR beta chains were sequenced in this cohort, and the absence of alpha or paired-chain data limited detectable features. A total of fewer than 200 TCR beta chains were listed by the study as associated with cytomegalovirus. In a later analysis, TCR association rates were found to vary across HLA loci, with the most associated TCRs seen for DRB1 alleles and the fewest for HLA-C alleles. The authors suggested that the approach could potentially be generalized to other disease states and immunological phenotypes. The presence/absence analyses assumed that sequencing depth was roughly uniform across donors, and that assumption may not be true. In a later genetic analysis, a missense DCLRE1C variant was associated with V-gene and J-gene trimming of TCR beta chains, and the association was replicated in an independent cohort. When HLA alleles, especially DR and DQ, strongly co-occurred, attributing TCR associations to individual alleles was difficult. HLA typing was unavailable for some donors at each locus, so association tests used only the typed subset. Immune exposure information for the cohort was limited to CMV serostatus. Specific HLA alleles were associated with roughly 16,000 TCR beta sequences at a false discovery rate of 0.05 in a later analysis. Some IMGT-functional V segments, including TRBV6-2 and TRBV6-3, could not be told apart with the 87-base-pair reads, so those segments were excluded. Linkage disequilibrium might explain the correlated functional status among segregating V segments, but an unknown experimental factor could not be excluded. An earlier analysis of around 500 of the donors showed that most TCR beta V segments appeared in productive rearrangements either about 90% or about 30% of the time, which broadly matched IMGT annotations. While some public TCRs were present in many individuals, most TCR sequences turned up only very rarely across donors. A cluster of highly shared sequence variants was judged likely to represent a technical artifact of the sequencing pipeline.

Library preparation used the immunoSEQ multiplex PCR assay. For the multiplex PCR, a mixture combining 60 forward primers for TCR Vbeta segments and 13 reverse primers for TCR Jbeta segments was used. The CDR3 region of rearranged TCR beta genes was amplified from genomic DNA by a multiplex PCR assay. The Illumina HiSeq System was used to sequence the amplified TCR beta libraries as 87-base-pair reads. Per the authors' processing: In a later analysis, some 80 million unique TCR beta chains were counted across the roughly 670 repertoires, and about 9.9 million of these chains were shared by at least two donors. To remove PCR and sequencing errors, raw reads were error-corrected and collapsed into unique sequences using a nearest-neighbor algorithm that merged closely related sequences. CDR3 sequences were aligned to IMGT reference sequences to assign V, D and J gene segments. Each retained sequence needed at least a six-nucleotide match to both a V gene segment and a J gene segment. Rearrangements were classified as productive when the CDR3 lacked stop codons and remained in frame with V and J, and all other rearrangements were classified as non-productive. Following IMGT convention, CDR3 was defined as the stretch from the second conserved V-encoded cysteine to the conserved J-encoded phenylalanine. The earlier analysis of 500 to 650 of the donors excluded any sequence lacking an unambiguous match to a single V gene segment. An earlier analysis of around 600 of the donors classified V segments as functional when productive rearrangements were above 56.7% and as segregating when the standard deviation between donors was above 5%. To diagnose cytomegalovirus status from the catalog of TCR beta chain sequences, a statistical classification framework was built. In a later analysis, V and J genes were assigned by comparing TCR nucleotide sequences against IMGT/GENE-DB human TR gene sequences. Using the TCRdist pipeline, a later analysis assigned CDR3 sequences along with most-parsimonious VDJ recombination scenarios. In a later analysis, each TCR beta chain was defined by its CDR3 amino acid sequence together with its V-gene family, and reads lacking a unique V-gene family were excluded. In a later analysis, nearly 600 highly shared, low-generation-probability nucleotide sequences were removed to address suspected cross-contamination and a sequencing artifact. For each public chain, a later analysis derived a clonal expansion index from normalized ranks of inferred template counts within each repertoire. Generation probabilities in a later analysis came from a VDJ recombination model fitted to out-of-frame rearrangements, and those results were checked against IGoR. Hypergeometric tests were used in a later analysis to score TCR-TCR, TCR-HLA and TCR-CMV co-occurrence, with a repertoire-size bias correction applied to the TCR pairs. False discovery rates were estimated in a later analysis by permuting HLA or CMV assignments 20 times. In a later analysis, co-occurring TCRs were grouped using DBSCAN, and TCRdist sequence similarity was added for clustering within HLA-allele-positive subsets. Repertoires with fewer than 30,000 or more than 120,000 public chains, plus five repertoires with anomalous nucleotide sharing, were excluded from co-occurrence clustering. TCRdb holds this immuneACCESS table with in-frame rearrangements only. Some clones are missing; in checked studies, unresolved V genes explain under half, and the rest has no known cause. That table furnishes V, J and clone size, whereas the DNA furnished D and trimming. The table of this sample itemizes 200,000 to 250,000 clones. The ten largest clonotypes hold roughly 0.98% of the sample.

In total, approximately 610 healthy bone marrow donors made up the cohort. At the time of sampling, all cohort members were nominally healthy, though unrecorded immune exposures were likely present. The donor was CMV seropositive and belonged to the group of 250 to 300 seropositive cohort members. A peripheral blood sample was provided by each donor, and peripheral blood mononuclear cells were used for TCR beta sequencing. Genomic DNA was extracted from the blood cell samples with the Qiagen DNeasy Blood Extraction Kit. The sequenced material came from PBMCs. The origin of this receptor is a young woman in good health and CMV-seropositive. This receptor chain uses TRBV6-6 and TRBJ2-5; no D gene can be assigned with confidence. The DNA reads TGTGCCAGCAGTTACTCGAGAAGAGAGACCCAGTACTTC. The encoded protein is CASSYSRRETQYF.